This T cell receptor beta chain was obtained from a study of cytomegalovirus exposure and HLA in healthy donors. Germline-derived CDR1 and CDR2 are SEHNR and FQNEAQ (reference sequence). This CDR3 is 11 amino acids long. The V end lost 3 bases, the J end lost 7 bases, and 6 bases lay between the germline ends. 13 Jbeta primers and 60 Vbeta primers were used for the PCR. Generated by immunoSEQ multiplex PCR, the TCRdb table keeps only in-frame clones and is missing some. This sample has some 150,000 clones, with about 74% found just once. Nominally healthy donors were sampled, though unrecorded immune exposures were likely.

The sample comprised PBMCs. The rearrangement joins TRBV7-9 to TRBJ1-1; D is unclear. This TCR was sampled from a woman between 35 and 50 years old in good health and CMV-seronegative. CDR3 in amino acids: CASSFQDEAFF. CDR3 nucleotides: TGTGCCAGCAGCTTCCAGGATGAAGCTTTCTTT.